This T cell receptor beta chain is drawn from a study of OX40 agonist ivuxolimab in advanced cancers. Study-level information: Prior anti-PD-1, anti-PD-L1 or anti-CTLA-4 therapy was allowed; more than 30% had some. Study conclusions and caveats: Those patients achieving a partial response at 0.1-3.0 mg/kg showed among the lowest clonal expansion.

Points on this clone: The antigen remains unidentified.

Libraries were prepared by immunoSEQ multiplex PCR; TCRdb keeps only in-frame clonotypes and omits some of them. The repertoire has about 53,000 clones, about 88% of them found once; the top ten carry approximately 1.6%. V dropped 0 bases and J dropped 4 bases, with 13 bases sitting between them. The CDR3 is 15 residues long. Germline V lookup: CDR1 SGHNT, CDR2 YYREEE (reference sequence). Source: CD4+ or CD8+ T cells sorted from blood, taken in a trial of the OX40 agonist ivuxolimab. This chain links TRBV5-4 with TRBJ1-1; a weak D match, TRBD1 (6 bases). This receptor was taken from an adult with an advanced solid tumor such as melanoma, head and neck, liver or kidney cancer. DNA for the CDR3: TGTGCCAGCAGCTTGGATAACAGGGCAGGCACTGAAGCTTTCTTT. This sequence encodes CASSLDNRAGTEAFF. Full variable domain (outside the CDR3, taken from reference TRBV5-4 and TRBJ1-1): ETGVTQSPTHLIKTRGQQVTLRCSSQSGHNTVSWYQQALGQGPQFIFQYYREEENGRGNFPPRFSGLQFPNYSSELNVNALELDDSALYLCASSLDNRAGTEAFFGQGTRLTVV.